The sequence of this TCR beta chain was determined in a study of OX40 agonist ivuxolimab in advanced cancers. The study in broad terms: Ivuxolimab was an agonistic, fully human IgG2 monoclonal antibody directed against OX40 (CD134), a costimulatory receptor. Patients were allowed to have had prior anti-PD-1, anti-PD-L1 or anti-CTLA-4 therapy, and 40% of the dose-escalation patients had been treated with checkpoint inhibitors. The paper describes the monotherapy dose-escalation part (N ≈ 51 patients) of the phase I trial of ivuxolimab. The purpose of peripheral TCRbeta sequencing was to test whether ivuxolimab changed TCR sequence diversity and led to clonal T-cell expansion. Partial responses were achieved by three dose-escalation patients, of whom one had hepatocellular carcinoma and two had cutaneous melanoma. Intravenous ivuxolimab was administered to patients every 2 weeks at six dose levels: 0.01, 0.1, 0.3, 1.5, 3 and 10 mg/kg. The dose-escalation cohort was 82.7% male with a mean age of roughly 60 years, ranging from roughly 23 to 90. Of the approximately 50 patients in dose escalation, 19 had hepatocellular carcinoma, some 15 had melanoma, 9 had renal cell carcinoma and 9 had head and neck cancer.

The trial excluded patients who had a history of autoimmune disease or were on systemic immunosuppression. Peripheral blood for TCR sequencing was collected from all dose cohorts at baseline, on cycle 4 day 1, and on cycle 7 day 1. The samples were taken from a phase I, first-in-human, multicenter, open-label dose-escalation trial of ivuxolimab. Adults with locally advanced or metastatic melanoma, renal cell, hepatocellular, or head and neck squamous cell carcinoma were enrolled in the trial. Before TCR sequencing, CD4+ T cells and CD8+ T cells from peripheral blood were sorted into separate populations. General study outcomes and caveats: At doses of 0.1 to 3.0 mg/kg, clonal expansion of both CD4+ and CD8+ blood T cells was observed from baseline to week 6. After ivuxolimab, CD8+ T cells had more expanded clones than CD4+ T cells on average. In partial responders in the 0.1-3.0 mg/kg groups, normalized peripheral clonal expansion was found to be among the lowest, especially among CD8+ T cells. Low levels of normalized T-cell clonal expansion were also seen in some patients who did not respond. The antigen specificity of the clonally expanded peripheral T cells was not determined.

For this clone: Its binding antigen is unknown. No qualities accompany the bases; no much larger clone lies one base away.

Spanning cysteine to phenylalanine, the CDR3 consists of 13 amino acids. Solely the CDR3 DNA is kept, with 39 bases framed from the first base. V is pared back by 5 bases and J by 4 bases, with 12 bases lying between the germline termini. Looking up the germline V gene yields CDR1 SGHAT and CDR2 FQNNGV. For sequencing of the TCRbeta CDR3 region, genomic DNA was extracted from the sorted cells. TCRbeta CDR3 regions were sequenced using the immunoSEQ Assay. TCRdb stores this immuneACCESS table with in-frame sequences only. Part of the clones is absent; in the studies checked, under half of the shortfall reflects unresolved V genes, and no reason is known for the rest. The sample table lists 35,000 to 45,000 clones, around 84% of them with a count of one. The ten top clones hold 21% of the sample.

The TCR comes from an adult with an advanced solid tumor such as melanoma, head and neck, liver or kidney cancer. The sequence joins TRBV11-2 to TRBJ2-7, with a weak D call of TRBD2 (7 bases match). The sequences come from CD4+ or CD8+ T cells sorted from blood, collected in a trial of the OX40 agonist ivuxolimab. The CDR3 reads as follows: CASSPGGWYEQYF. The base sequence is TGTGCCAGCAGCCCGGGGGGCTGGTACGAGCAGTACTTC. Joined to the reference TRBV11-2 and TRBJ2-7 proteins, this CDR3 gives the full variable domain: EAGVAQSPRYKIIEKRQSVAFWCNPISGHATLYWYQQILGQGPKLLIQFQNNGVVDDSQLPKDRFSAERLKGVDSTLKIQPAKLEDSAVYLCASSPGGWYEQYFGPGTRLTVT.